This TCR beta chain was identified during a study of regulatory T cells in long-lasting Graves disease (dated by TCRdb to the early 2020s). Describing the broader study: Antithyroid drugs had been taken for less than 3 months by newly diagnosed Graves' disease patients. Peripheral blood TCR sequencing and RNA sequencing compared persistent Graves' disease patients with newly diagnosed Graves' disease patients. A total of 35 or so samples were covered by TCR sequencing, comprising approximately 13 persistent and around 20 newly diagnosed Graves' disease patients. The study was conducted in China and was registered as a clinical trial. The paper as a whole reports these results and caveats: Patients with persistent disease shared more public clonotypes (under 3,000) than newly diagnosed patients did (around 1,000). Compared with newly diagnosed patients, patients with persistent Graves' disease had lower TCR Shannon entropy and fewer highly expanded clones, which suggests clonal expansion. The small sample size was acknowledged by the authors as a limitation that may reduce accuracy. Sequencing and analysis were restricted to the TCR beta chain. The study examined only peripheral blood because the primary lesion, thyroid tissue, could not be accessed.

In light of the paper, this sample's time point label describes: newly diagnosed GD, antithyroid drugs for less than 3 months. RNA was extracted from PBMCs in TRIzol for both TCR sequencing and RNA sequencing. The diagnosis of Graves' disease followed American Thyroid Association guidelines. Recruitment of patients was carried out at an endocrinology department in Xi'an, China. Each patient gave roughly 10 milliliters of peripheral blood, collected in an EDTA anticoagulant tube. Ficoll Paque Plus density gradient separation was used to isolate PBMCs, and no further T cell sorting was performed. An Agilent 2100 Bioanalyzer and agarose gel were used to assess RNA quality, and a NanoDrop 2000 was used to measure RNA concentration. The library relied on multiplex PCR. This sample was sequenced with an Illumina HiSeq 4000. iRepertoire HTBI primers and Arm-PCR amplification of CDR3 regions were used to construct TCR beta libraries. Gel purification was performed on PCR products prior to sequencing. On the study's bioinformatics: A total of fewer than 70 TRBV and some 15 TRBJ segments were identified across samples and were used for gene usage analysis of CDR3 amino acid clonotypes. COPE and FqMerger were used to merge the filtered high-quality paired reads into contigs. Contigs were aligned with BLAST to IMGT TRBV, TRBD and TRBJ reference genes, and CDR3 was defined per IMGT. Any clonotype with a frequency above 0.1% was classified as a highly expanded clone. Shannon entropy served as the measure of repertoire diversity, while the Gini coefficient captured V-J evenness. A clonotype found in more than one individual was treated as public. TCRdb's own reprocessing of the public reads used fastp at Q25 and MiXCR and kept productive beta chains. Each record represents a unique CDR3 protein, reported with the most common genes and DNA among its rows. The V and J calls follow TCRdb's processing rather than the paper's. The sample table holds hundreds of thousands of distinct CDR3 sequences, of which approximately 15% were seen once. The ten largest clones add up to around 27% of the sample.

The table lists this clonotype with a few counts. This receptor's antigen is unknown. Within one base of it there is no much larger clone, and no base qualities were kept. The data also belong to a second study, concerning T cells in Graves' hyperthyroidism and ophthalmopathy. The second study also describes: Stable Graves' hyperthyroidism was defined as no progression to ophthalmopathy during 18 months of follow-up. Hyperthyroidism patients were newly diagnosed, with disease duration under 2 months, and aged 18 to 65 years. Any patient with an uncontrolled infection, another autoimmune disease, pregnancy or lactation was excluded. Diagnoses relied on clinical symptoms, serum thyroxine and TRAb, thyroid ultrasound and orbital computed tomography. For the first round of RT-PCR on the TCR CDR3, the HTBI primer set was used together with the Qiagen OneStep RT-PCR kit. Blood samples also contained most of the expanded thyroid clonotypes (frequency above 0.001), which suggests that blood repertoires may reflect thyroid immune responses. In cross-validation, a model built on a 13 V-J signature told ophthalmopathy apart from stable hyperthyroidism with just under 90% sensitivity and 81% to 82% specificity, and in testing the same model reached 80%/75%. During validation, the model predicted progression to ophthalmopathy a median of around 7 months ahead of onset, with 70.59% sensitivity and 72.22% specificity. A discovery cohort of about a hundred patients, 43 with Graves' ophthalmopathy and approximately 60 with stable Graves' hyperthyroidism, was used to find distinguishing TCR V-J signatures. Whether ophthalmopathy could be predicted prospectively was tested in an independent validation cohort made up of fewer than 20 hyperthyroidism patients plus 17 patients who later progressed to ophthalmopathy. The 75 to 100 discovery patients were divided at random into training and test sets in a 7:3 ratio. The study also compared thyroid tissue and blood T-cell repertoires from several Graves' hyperthyroidism patients. Following sampling, methimazole starting at 30 mg daily was given to hyperthyroidism patients, and high-dose intravenous methylprednisolone was given to ophthalmopathy patients. Libraries were constructed in a second round of multiplex PCR, after which size selection and purification were performed. The libraries were sequenced on an Illumina HiSeq2000 using paired-end 100 bp reads. Raw data were processed with SOAPnuke, discarding reads with adapters, uncalled bases, mean Phred below 15, or no exact constant-primer or identifier match. COPE v1.2.5 was used to merge the high-quality paired reads, and each unique nucleotide sequence was defined as a clonotype. Clonotypes were aligned to IMGT TRBV, TRBD and TRBJ reference segments using MiTCR v1.1. Analysis was restricted to V-J combinations with a frequency above 0.0001, which covered about 99% of repertoires. A TCS score was defined as the ratio of F50 (clonal expansion) to E x V (chaos), with BLOSUM62-based TCRdist applied between CDR3 peptides within each V-J. Welch's t-statistics and random forest reduced some 510 V-J features to fewer than 15, which were used in a naive Bayes classifier (R e1071). No statistical method was used to set the sample size in advance, and investigators knew the group allocation. TCR Vbeta CDR3 sequencing of 130 to 150 peripheral blood samples (over 40 ophthalmopathy, approximately 80 hyperthyroidism and some 17 progressor patients) is reported in the paper.

Specimen: peripheral blood mononuclear cells (PBMCs), collected at new diagnosis, from a patient treated with antithyroid drugs. This TCR came from a man aged 35-49 years with Graves disease. Donor details come from another sample of the same person, matched by shared clones.

The CDR3 amino acid sequence is: CASSPVGGRRSGNTIYF. The sequenced DNA is TGTGCCAGCAGCCCCGTGGGGGGCCGCCGCTCTGGAAACACCATATATTTT. The chain couples TRBV7-2 to TRBJ1-3, and possibly TRBD1, on 6 matching bases. In the germline V gene, CDR1 corresponds to SGHTA and CDR2 to FQGNSA. Inclusive of the bounding cysteine and phenylalanine, the CDR3 is 17 residues long. Only CDR3 DNA remains: 51 bases, in frame from the first base. The junction carries 17 bases between V and J, which are trimmed by 5 bases and 0 bases respectively.